This T cell receptor beta chain emerged from a study of T-cell reconstitution after alpha-beta-depleted transplantation in children. Many counts were recorded for this clonotype. Its antigen remains unidentified. Study-level findings and limits: At the one-year point after transplant, T-cell counts and TCRbeta diversity were found to come mostly from T cells that had been newly produced. Diversity of TCRbeta at day 60 was high in some patients, arising from surviving recipient T cells and thymic progenitors. There were reportedly several hundred expanded graft clones from which alpha-beta T cells came about two months after transplant.

TCRbeta library preparation incorporated unique molecular identifiers. TCRdb reanalysed the PCR reads using MiXCR and keeps one entry per CDR3 protein. This sample carries 500,000 to 750,000 distinct CDR3 sequences, 10% to 15% of them seen once, and the ten largest clones take over 2%. The length of the CDR3 is 14 residues. V was pared by 6 bases and J by 2 bases, with 12 bases between. The chain uses TRBV12-3 or TRBV12-4 and TRBJ2-3, with D possibly matching TRBD2 (5 bases). Here the sequenced sample was PBMCs, mostly from graft donor cells, taken 360 days after TCRalphabeta/CD19-depleted stem cell transplant. The receptor was isolated from a male patient younger than 18 who had a stem cell transplant for acute myeloid leukemia, so the T cells may come from the graft donor. CDR3 in DNA: TGTGCCAGCAGGGTAGCGACTTTCACAGATACGCAGTATTTT. Protein product: CASRVATFTDTQYF.